This entry lists 26 T cell receptor beta chains sequenced from one sample in a study of CD8 T cells in Susac syndrome. An input of roughly 0.45 to 1 ug of RNA was subjected to reverse transcription using random hexamers. TCRdb ran MiXCR on the immunoSEQ multiplex PCR reads and lists one entry per CDR3 protein. The data hold under 200,000 distinct CDR3 sequences, with approximately 94% observed a single time. The material sequenced was CD4+ T cells from PBMCs. The receptors originated from a human donor with Susac syndrome.

J is TRBJ2-6 and V is TRBV7-9; no definite D call. Per the germline V gene, CDR1 is SEHNR and CDR2 is FQNEAQ (reference sequence). V lost 1 base and J 0 bases, leaving 7 bases between the germline ends. This CDR3 region has 16 residues. The CDR3 here is CASSLGHSSGANVLTF. In DNA form, the CDR3 reads TGTGCCAGCAGCTTAGGGCATTCCTCTGGGGCCAACGTCCTGACTTTC.

J is TRBJ1-2 and V is TRBV24-1; 8 bases agree with TRBD1. The germline V gene encodes CDR1 KGHDR and CDR2 SFDVKD. V trimming: 7 bases; J trimming: 5 bases; junction bases outside the gene matches: 5. CDR3 length equals 13 residues. CDR3 in amino acids: CATSPGTGYGYTF. The CDR3 coding sequence is TGTGCCACCAGCCCAGGGACAGGATATGGCTACACCTTC.

In DNA form, the CDR3 reads TGTGCCACCAGTGATGGACCGGGACAGGGAGGTAGCGGGGAGCTGTTTTTT. Translating gives CATSDGPGQGGSGELFF. The chain combines TRBV24-1 with TRBJ2-2; 9 bases are shared with TRBD1. Per the germline V gene, CDR1 is KGHDR and CDR2 is SFDVKD. The V and J ends lost 3 bases and 7 bases, in that order; junction bases with no gene match: 11. The CDR3 contains 17 residues.

J is TRBJ1-2 and V is TRBV6-1; D is ambiguous. Germline V gene data show CDR1 as MNHNS and CDR2 as SASEGT. The CDR3 covers 15 residues. The germline V and J ends were trimmed by 5 bases and 0 bases, with 13 bases remaining between them. CDR3 nucleotides: TGTGCCAGCAGTCATATACAGACTGCTAACTATGGCTACACCTTC. This sequence encodes CASSHIQTANYGYTF.

The chain uses TRBV12-3 or TRBV12-4 and TRBJ2-3; 10 bases line up with TRBD2. V lost 8 bases to trimming and J lost 5 bases; unmatched junction nucleotides: 7. The CDR3 runs to 14 residues. CDR3 region: CASRLLAGKDTQYF. The CDR3 DNA reads TGTGCCAGCCGCCTACTAGCGGGGAAAGATACGCAGTATTTT.

This chain connects TRBV20-1 to TRBJ1-4, with D possibly matching TRBD1 (5 bases). In germline, CDR1 is DFQATT, CDR2 SNEGSKA (reference sequence). Trimming pared 3 bases from V and 4 bases from J, leaving 9 bases between. This CDR3 is built from 13 residues. The CDR3 loop reads CSARRGSNEKLFF. The CDR3 nucleotides read TGCAGTGCTAGGAGGGGAAGTAATGAAAAACTGTTTTTT.

The rearrangement links TRBV29-1 to TRBJ2-1; D gene unclear. Germline values: CDR1 SQVTM, CDR2 ANQGSEA. V was clipped by 4 bases and J by 5 bases, with 9 bases between them. The CDR3 loop spans 12 amino acids. CDR3 residues: CSVVRQDNEQFF. The CDR3 DNA reads as TGCAGCGTTGTAAGGCAGGACAATGAGCAGTTCTTC.

The DNA of the CDR3 is TGTGCCAGCAGTGGTTTTGGACAGGGTGAGACCCAGTACTTC. Amino acids: CASSGFGQGETQYF. This chain joins TRBV2 and TRBJ2-5, with TRBD1 matching over 8 bases. V was clipped by 4 bases and J by 5 bases; unmatched bases: 6. This CDR3 is 14 amino acids long. In germline, CDR1 is SNHLY, CDR2 FYNNEI.

The chain carries TRBV12-3 or TRBV12-4 and TRBJ1-2; D call uncertain. This CDR3 contains 11 residues. V lost 6 bases, J lost 4 bases, and 6 bases lay in between. CDR3 DNA sequence: TGTGCCAGCAGGGGTGTCTATGGCTACACCTTC. This sequence encodes CASRGVYGYTF.

In this sample, this clonotype turned up once. The V gene is TRBV20-1, the J gene TRBJ1-4; 7 nucleotides line up with TRBD1. V shed 0 bases, J shed 7 bases, and the junction held 11 bases outside the gene matches. Germline V gives CDR1 DFQATT, CDR2 SNEGSKA (reference sequence). This CDR3 comprises 16 residues. Here the CDR3 reads CSARDPRQGGGEKLFF. The CDR3 nucleotides are TGCAGTGCTAGAGATCCTAGACAGGGCGGGGGTGAAAAACTGTTTTTT.

The rearrangement joins TRBV4-3 to TRBJ2-7; D call uncertain. Trimming removed 2 bases from V and 5 bases from J, with 10 bases in between. The CDR3 extends over 13 amino acids. CDR1 and CDR2 (germline): LGHNA, YSLEER. The CDR3 protein is CASSQNSNDEQYF. CDR3 sequence (DNA): TGCGCCAGCAGCCAAAATAGTAACGACGAGCAGTACTTC.

J is TRBJ1-6 and V is TRBV19; D unclear. Trimming removed 3 bases at V and 10 bases at J, with 10 bases between. Germline V gene data show CDR1 as LNHDA and CDR2 as SQIVND (reference sequence). The CDR3 is 13 residues long. CDR3 sequence: CASSMIGESPLHF. The CDR3 DNA follows: TGTGCCAGTAGTATGATCGGGGAATCACCCCTCCACTTT. Using reference TRBV19 and TRBJ1-6 for the parts outside the CDR3, the full variable domain is DGGITQSPKYLFRKEGQNVTLSCEQNLNHDAMYWYRQDPGQGLRLIYYSQIVNDFQKGDIAEGYSVSREKKESFPLTVTSAQKNPTAFYLCASSMIGESPLHFGNGTRLTVT.

The rearrangement joins TRBV6-1 to TRBJ2-6, with D possibly TRBD1 on 5 matching bases. Trimming pared 5 bases from V and 0 bases from J, leaving 11 bases between. Per germline, CDR1 MNHNS and CDR2 SASEGT. There are 16 residues in the CDR3. The CDR3 loop is CASSPRQFSGANVLTF. CDR3 nucleotides: TGTGCCAGCAGTCCAAGACAGTTCTCTGGGGCCAACGTCCTGACTTTC.

V gene TRBV2 combines with J gene TRBJ2-7; 8 bases map to TRBD1. The trim removed 1 base at V and 3 bases at J, leaving 5 bases unmatched. The CDR3 consists of 15 residues. The germline V gene encodes CDR1 SNHLY and CDR2 FYNNEI. The CDR3 nucleotides read TGTGCCAGCAGTGAAGGAGGACAGGGAAACTACGAGCAGTACTTC. Amino acids: CASSEGGQGNYEQYF.

The CDR3 bases are TGCAGCGTTGTAGCGGGGGAGAGATACAATGAGCAGTTCTTC. Amino acid sequence: CSVVAGERYNEQFF. The chain employs TRBV29-1 and TRBJ2-1, with 9 bases aligning to TRBD2. The CDR3 has 14 amino acids. Looked up from germline, CDR1 is SQVTM and CDR2 is ANQGSEA. J lost 4 bases, V lost 4 bases, and 5 bases had no gene match.

V usage is TRBV14 and J usage is TRBJ2-7, with D unclear. With 0 bases removed from V and 1 base from J, the gap between germline ends came to 7 bases. This CDR3 has 14 residues. From germline, CDR1 is SGHDN and CDR2 FVKESK. CDR3 loop: CASSQELRSYEQYF. In nucleotides, the CDR3 is TGTGCCAGCAGCCAAGAACTACGATCCTACGAGCAGTACTTC.

CDR3 in DNA: TGTGCCAGCAGGCGGGACACTTCGGAGGAAAAACTGTTTTTT. It codes for CASRRDTSEEKLFF. The gene calls are TRBV12-3 or TRBV12-4 and TRBJ1-4, with D possibly matching TRBD1 (6 bases). Between the trimmed V and J ends, which lost 6 bases and 8 bases, there was a span of 16 bases. The CDR3 spans 14 residues.

This clonotype was seen just once. V usage is TRBV3-1 and J usage is TRBJ2-3; 7 bases agree with TRBD1. Unmatched junction bases numbered 12, after V lost 6 bases and J lost 3 bases. This CDR3 contains 16 residues. CDR1 is LGHDT, CDR2 YNNKEL, per germline (reference sequence). The CDR3 nucleotides are TGTGCCAGCAGAGGGGGCCTAGCAGGGACGACAGATACGCAGTATTTT. Translated: CASRGGLAGTTDTQYF.

The rearrangement uses TRBV5-6 and TRBJ2-3; 8 positions match TRBD1. V shed 7 bases and J 1 base; nucleotides not matched to a gene: 5. The CDR3 sequence is 14 residues long. Germline CDR1 and CDR2: SGHDT and YYEEEE. The CDR3 protein is CASGETGGTDTQYF. CDR3 nucleotides: TGTGCCAGCGGTGAGACAGGGGGCACAGATACGCAGTATTTT.

This rearrangement joins TRBV18 to TRBJ2-7, with 7 bases fitting TRBD2. This CDR3 has 15 residues. CDR1 KGHSH and CDR2 LQKENI come from the germline V gene. J gave up 6 bases and V 6 bases, and 14 bases lay outside the gene matches. This chain's CDR3 is CASSINRGLTSEQYF. As DNA, the CDR3 is TGTGCCAGCTCCATAAACCGGGGACTAACGTCCGAGCAGTACTTC. Full variable domain (missing parts from reference TRBV18 and TRBJ2-7): NAGVMQNPRHLVRRRGQEARLRCSPMKGHSHVYWYRQLPEEGLKFMVYLQKENIIDESGMPKERFSAEFPKEGPSILRIQQVVRGDSAAYFCASSINRGLTSEQYFGPGTRLTVT.

This clonotype was observed once. The chain carries TRBV6-5 and TRBJ1-2; 10 nucleotides match TRBD1. V dropped 6 bases and J dropped 0; count of bases not matched to a gene: 16. Per germline, CDR1 MNHEY and CDR2 SVGAGI. This CDR3 region has 19 residues. The CDR3 DNA reads as TGTGCCAGCAGCTACGCCTTTGGGACAGGGGTTCCCTCTAACTATGGCTACACCTTC. Translated: CASSYAFGTGVPSNYGYTF.

The chain couples TRBV7-2 to TRBJ1-2, with unresolved D. Deletions cut 8 bases from V and 4 bases from J, with 14 bases between. The CDR3 has 13 amino acids. Germline loops: CDR1 SGHTA, CDR2 FQGNSA. Written as DNA, the CDR3 is TGTGCCAGCGGTCTAGTGGTAGGCTATGGCTACACCTTC. Its translation is CASGLVVGYGYTF.

The chain has TRBV20-1 and TRBJ2-3; 7 bases fit TRBD1. V shed 6 bases and J 5 bases; nucleotides not matched to a gene: 8. The V gene's germline CDR1 is DFQATT and CDR2 SNEGSKA (reference sequence). The CDR3 runs 13 residues. The DNA for the CDR3 is TGCAGTGCCTGCCGACAGGGAGAAGATACGCAGTATTTT. Translation: CSACRQGEDTQYF.

This clonotype was counted a single time. The V gene is TRBV5-6, the J gene TRBJ2-7; 7 nucleotides align to TRBD1. There are 17 residues in the CDR3. With V trimmed by 1 base and J by 3 bases, 13 bases remained unmatched. Germline CDR1 and CDR2: SGHDT and YYEEEE. CDR3 DNA: TGTGCCAGCAGCTTGCTCTGGACAGGCCAATCCGACTACGAGCAGTACTTC. It encodes CASSLLWTGQSDYEQYF.

V is TRBV20-1 and J is TRBJ2-3, with 8 bases fitting TRBD2. V trimming: 0 bases; J trimming: 1 base; junction bases outside the gene matches: 3. This CDR3 contains 15 residues. Germline CDR1 is DFQATT and CDR2 is SNEGSKA (reference sequence). The CDR3 reads CSARDPGGGTDTQYF. Here the CDR3 DNA reads TGCAGTGCTAGAGATCCCGGGGGGGGCACAGATACGCAGTATTTT.

The rearrangement uses TRBV4-3 and TRBJ2-5, with 7 bases matching TRBD2. The CDR3 has 15 residues. V was clipped by 0 bases and J by 4 bases; unmatched bases: 5. The germline CDR1 and CDR2 sequences are LGHNA and YSLEER. The CDR3 region is CASSQEYTGGETQYF. CDR3 in DNA: TGCGCCAGCAGCCAAGAATACACGGGGGGAGAGACCCAGTACTTC.